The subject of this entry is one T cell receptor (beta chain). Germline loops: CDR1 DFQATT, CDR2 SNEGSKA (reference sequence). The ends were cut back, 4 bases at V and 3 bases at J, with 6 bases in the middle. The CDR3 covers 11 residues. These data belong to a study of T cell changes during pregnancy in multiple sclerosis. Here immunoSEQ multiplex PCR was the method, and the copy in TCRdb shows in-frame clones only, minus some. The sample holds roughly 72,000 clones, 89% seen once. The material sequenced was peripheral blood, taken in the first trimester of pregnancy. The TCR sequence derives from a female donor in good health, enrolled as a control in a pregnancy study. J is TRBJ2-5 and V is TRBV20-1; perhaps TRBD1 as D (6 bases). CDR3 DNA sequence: TGCAGTGCTACAGGGGAAGAGACCCAGTACTTC. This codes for CSATGEETQYF.